One and the same sample provided the 19 T cell receptor beta chains below, sequenced in a study of spatial heterogeneity in lung cancer. Specified time point: sample taken at primary tumor resection. MiXCR was run by TCRdb on the 5' RACE reads, yielding one entry per CDR3 protein. The table has fewer than 8,500 distinct CDR3 sequences, roughly 7% seen once. These receptors' antigens are unknown. Study-wide results and caveats: One measure, the expanded intratumoral alpha and beta TCR count, tracked tumor mutation counts.

Material: lung tumor tissue, obtained at surgery. The source of these receptors is a female donor with early-stage non-small cell lung cancer.

This clonotype is medium-sized in the sample. Because the library targeted alpha chains, this beta chain is an off-target read whose size means little. The chain combines TRBV10-2 with TRBJ2-2; TRBD1 is a possible D gene (6 bases). The germline CDR1 and CDR2 sequences are WSHSY and SAAADI. V lost 7 bases, J lost 0 bases, and 9 bases lay in between. The CDR3 covers 14 residues. Here the CDR3 reads CASMGHTNTGELFF. The CDR3 bases are TGCGCCAGCATGGGACATACGAACACCGGGGAGCTGTTTTTT.

This clonotype was observed many times. This beta chain is a stray sequence in a library constructed for alpha chains; its clone size is not meaningful. The rearrangement joins TRBV7-2 to TRBJ2-6; a possible D gene is TRBD1 (6 bases). The CDR3 is 14 amino acids. Per the germline V gene, CDR1 is SGHTA and CDR2 is FQGNSA. Trimming took off 1 base at V and 12 bases at J, with 13 bases between the two ends. The CDR3 spells CASSLERGGSVLTF. The CDR3 nucleotides read TGTGCCAGCAGCTTAGAACGAGGGGGTTCCGTCCTGACTTTC.

By sample fraction, this clonotype is medium-sized (0.01 to 0.1%). This beta chain slipped into a library made for alpha chains as a stray read, so its size is not meaningful. The chain is built from TRBV19 and TRBJ2-1, with D maybe TRBD2 (6 bases). V was clipped by 8 bases and J by 7 bases, with 18 bases between them. CDR3 length: 14 residues. Germline CDR1 LNHDA, CDR2 SQIVND (reference sequence). The CDR3 region is CASLGRGLVNEQFF. For the CDR3, the DNA is TGTGCCAGTCTTGGGCGGGGATTAGTGAATGAGCAGTTCTTC.

A note on this clonotype: For a library built for alpha chains, this beta chain is a stray read; little rests on its size. The chain uses TRBV14 and TRBJ2-5; no reliable D call. Germline V lookup: CDR1 SGHDN, CDR2 FVKESK. Trimming pared 0 bases from V and 7 bases from J, leaving 12 bases between. This CDR3 contains 14 residues. The CDR3 loop reads CASSQEMSYGTQYF. For the CDR3, the DNA is TGTGCCAGCAGCCAAGAGATGTCCTACGGGACCCAGTACTTC.

At least ten counts were recorded for this clonotype. This beta chain was picked up by a library intended for alpha chains and is off target, so its count carries little meaning. This sequence joins TRBV5-6 and TRBJ2-4, with TRBD2 matching over 11 bases. The CDR3 runs to 14 residues. J gave up 6 bases and V 3 bases, and 2 bases lay outside the gene matches. CDR1 and CDR2 from the germline V gene are SGHDT and YYEEEE. CDR3 sequence (DNA): TGTGCCAGCAGCTCCGGGACTAGCGGAAACATTCAGTACTTC. It is translated as CASSSGTSGNIQYF.

Remarks on this clonotype: Within a library made for alpha chains, this beta chain is off target, and its count is uninformative. V is TRBV11-2 and J is TRBJ2-7, with 9 positions matching TRBD1. Trimming at V came to 3 bases and at J to 11 bases, leaving 5 bases not matched to a gene. The CDR3 is 12 residues long. The V gene's germline CDR1 is SGHAT and CDR2 FQNNGV. CDR3: CASSFGTGFEYF. The CDR3 DNA sequence: TGTGCCAGCAGCTTCGGGACAGGGTTTGAGTACTTC.

This clonotype appeared many times. A library made for alpha chains picked up this beta chain off target, so its size means little. The CDR3 is CASTDPPYLEQYF. CDR3 coding DNA: TGTGCCAGCACCGACCCCCCTTATCTCGAGCAGTACTTC. This chain links TRBV6-6 with TRBJ2-7; D is undetermined. The ends were cut back, 7 bases at V and 6 bases at J, with 16 bases in the middle. CDR3 length: 13 amino acids. The V gene's germline CDR1 is MNHNY and CDR2 SVGAGI (reference sequence).

This clonotype was seen at least ten times. In a library made to pick up alpha chains, this beta chain is a stray read with a size that means little. The DNA for the CDR3 is TGTGCCAGCAGTTTCGGCCAGGGGTTCTACGAGCAGTACTTC. Encoded protein: CASSFGQGFYEQYF. The gene calls are TRBV28 and TRBJ2-7, with D possibly TRBD1 on 6 matching bases. The germline gives CDR1 MDHEN, CDR2 SYDVKM. This CDR3 spans 14 amino acids. The V end was cut by 3 bases, the J end by 3 bases, with 12 bases between.

This clonotype came up many times. As an off-target read in a library built for alpha chains, this beta chain has a frequency of little significance. CDR3 amino acids: CASSLYSGGAQETQYF. The CDR3 DNA follows: TGTGCCAGCAGCTTATACTCCGGGGGGGCGCAAGAGACCCAGTACTTC. The chain recombines TRBV11-2 with TRBJ2-5, with 8 bases identical to TRBD2. The CDR3 is 16 residues long. V gave up 2 bases and J gave up 2 bases; unmatched junction bases: 7. Looked up from germline, CDR1 is SGHAT and CDR2 is FQNNGV.

This clonotype has ten or more counts. As an off-target read in a library built for alpha chains, this beta chain has a frequency of little significance. The rearrangement links TRBV9 to TRBJ2-1, with 11 bases lining up with TRBD2. CDR1 is SGDLS and CDR2 is YYNGEE in the germline V gene. The CDR3 is 15 residues long. Trimming took 3 bases from V and 4 from J; bases not matched to a gene: 3. CDR3 protein: CASSATSGVYNEQFF. The DNA for the CDR3 is TGTGCCAGCAGCGCGACTAGCGGGGTTTACAATGAGCAGTTCTTC.

This clonotype was observed at least ten times. The library was designed around alpha chains, so this beta chain is a stray read whose abundance carries little weight. The J gene is TRBJ2-3, the V gene TRBV5-1; maybe TRBD1 (6 bases). The CDR3 consists of 14 residues. The germline V gene has CDR1 SGHRS and CDR2 YFSETQ. Trimming took off 6 bases at V and 4 bases at J, with 15 bases between the two ends. CDR3 residues: CASNPGQPADTQYF. The CDR3 region has the DNA TGCGCCAGCAACCCCGGACAGCCGGCAGATACGCAGTATTTT.

In this sample, this clonotype is medium-sized (0.01 to 0.1%). For a library built for alpha chains, this beta chain is a stray read; little rests on its size. J is TRBJ2-5 and V is TRBV5-6; a weak D match, TRBD1 (5 bases). Germline V gives CDR1 SGHDT, CDR2 YYEEEE. The CDR3 extends over 12 amino acids. Trimming removed 6 bases at V and 2 bases at J, with 8 bases between. The CDR3 here is CASTGPQETQYF. In DNA, the CDR3 is TGTGCCAGCACAGGGCCGCAAGAGACCCAGTACTTC. Full variable domain (remainder filled in from reference TRBV5-6 and TRBJ2-5): DAGVTQSPTHLIKTRGQQVTLRCSPKSGHDTVSWYQQALGQGPQFIFQYYEEEERQRGNFPDRFSGHQFPNYSSELNVNALLLGDSALYLCASTGPQETQYFGPGTRLLVL.

This clonotype was recorded many times. With the library built for alpha chains, this beta chain is off target and its frequency is not meaningful. The chain recombines TRBV7-9 with TRBJ1-1; possibly TRBD1 for D (5 bases). Trimming shortened V by 1 base and J by 5 bases, and 8 bases separated the two germline ends. Per germline, CDR1 SEHNR and CDR2 FQNEAQ (reference sequence). This CDR3 contains 13 residues. The CDR3 DNA reads TGTGCCAGCAGCTTAGGAGGGGAAACTGAAGCTTTCTTT. It specifies CASSLGGETEAFF.

This clonotype occurred many times. The library was prepared for alpha chains; this beta chain is a stray read, so its frequency means little. The chain is built from TRBV3-1 and TRBJ2-1; D is perhaps TRBD2 (6 bases). V was pared by 3 bases and J by 10 bases, with 7 bases between. The CDR3 runs to 11 residues. Germline values: CDR1 LGHDT, CDR2 YNNKEL (reference sequence). CDR3 sequence reads: CASSHAGEQFF. The CDR3 bases are TGTGCCAGCAGCCACGCGGGAGAGCAGTTCTTC.

This clonotype was seen a handful of times. This beta chain is a stray read from a library made for alpha chains; its abundance is not meaningful. The chain uses TRBV5-5 and TRBJ1-4; D gene uncertain. V shed 4 bases and J shed 6 bases, with 10 bases lying between them. Germline CDR1 and CDR2: SGHKS and YYEKEE (reference sequence). The CDR3 has 13 residues. The DNA of the CDR3 is TGTGCCAGCAGCCGGGCCCTAGATGAAAAACTGTTTTTT. Translation gives CASSRALDEKLFF.

Notes on this clonotype: This beta chain is off target for a library built for alpha chains, so its abundance means little. J is TRBJ2-5 and V is TRBV9; 9 bases map to TRBD1. The CDR3 has 14 residues. Germline CDR1 SGDLS, CDR2 YYNGEE. V trimming: 7 bases; J trimming: 4 bases; junction bases outside the gene matches: 8. CDR3 loop: CASATGGLGETQYF. Here the CDR3 DNA reads TGTGCCAGCGCAACAGGGGGCTTGGGAGAGACCCAGTACTTC.

This clonotype was found many times. The library was designed around alpha chains, so this beta chain is a stray read whose abundance carries little weight. The V call is TRBV18, the J call TRBJ2-1; 7 nucleotides line up with TRBD1. The CDR3 length is 15 residues. Germline V gene lookup returns CDR1 KGHSH and CDR2 LQKENI. After removal of 5 bases from V and 1 base from J, the junction contained 5 bases not matched to a gene. The CDR3 bases are TGTGCCAGCTCAGACCACAGGGGATCCTACAATGAGCAGTTCTTC. This encodes CASSDHRGSYNEQFF.

On this clonotype: A library made for alpha chains picked up this beta chain off target, so its size means little. The CDR3 sequence is CASSSRTGANTEAFF. The CDR3, as DNA: TGTGCCAGCAGTTCGAGGACAGGCGCGAACACTGAAGCTTTCTTT. The V gene is TRBV6-2 or TRBV6-3, the J gene TRBJ1-1; 7 positions match TRBD1. The CDR3 is 15 residues long. With V trimmed by 4 bases and J by 1 base, 6 bases remained unmatched. The germline V gene has CDR1 MNHEY and CDR2 SVGEGT.

This clonotype is labeled medium-sized. Found in a library prepared for alpha chains, this beta chain is an off-target read, and its abundance has little meaning. This chain links TRBV9 with TRBJ2-2, with TRBD2 matching over 9 bases. From germline, CDR1 is SGDLS and CDR2 YYNGEE. The CDR3 covers 16 residues. The ends lost 0 bases at V and 2 bases at J; junction bases unmatched: 2. The CDR3 DNA sequence: TGTGCCAGCAGCGTAGGGCTAGCGGGAAACACCGGGGAGCTGTTTTTT. Amino acid sequence: CASSVGLAGNTGELFF. The entire variable domain, with the rest obtained from reference TRBV9 and TRBJ2-2, is as follows: DSGVTQTPKHLITATGQRVTLRCSPRSGDLSVYWYQQSLDQGLQFLIQYYNGEERAKGNILERFSAQQFPDLHSELNLSSLELGDSALYFCASSVGLAGNTGELFFGEGSRLTVL.